This T cell receptor beta chain appears in the sequencing data of a study of neoadjuvant anti-PD-1 for oral cavity cancer. Germline lookup yields CDR1 MNHEY and CDR2 SMNVEV (reference sequence). The CDR3 totals 15 residues. The J segment lost 4 bases and the V segment lost 6 bases, leaving 5 bases of the junction unmatched. Time point of the sample: after neoadjuvant nivolumab, at surgical resection. Produced via immunoSEQ multiplex PCR; TCRdb's table is partial and in-frame only. The table shows 68,000 or so clones, with roughly 85% occurring only once. Sequences were derived from PBMCs, sampled after nivolumab (anti-PD-1) treatment. This receptor was taken from a person aged 40-85 years with oral cavity squamous cell carcinoma. This chain uses TRBV27 with TRBJ2-7, with TRBD2 identical over 14 bases. CDR3 sequence reads: CASRPGTSGSYEQYF. The CDR3 nucleotides are TGTGCCAGCAGACCTGGGACTAGCGGGAGTTACGAGCAGTACTTC.